These T cell receptor beta chains were read from a single sample in a study of control samples from healthy donors and cancer patients. The table came from immunoSEQ multiplex PCR; TCRdb's copy has only in-frame clones and leaves some out. Of more than 95,000 clones listed, roughly nine tenths are singletons. The sequencing sample was made of PBMCs. The receptor source for this set is a woman aged 50 to 60 with colorectal cancer. Each CDR3 is given with its conserved first and last residue. The D gene is left open where the match is weak. The listing skips clone size in some rows; elsewhere it reads once, few, many or a size class.

>TRBJ1-2|.|.|TRBV3-1/TRBV3-2
CASSPARGTDYGYTF
TGTGCCAGCAGCCCGGCTCGGGGGACCGACTATGGCTACACCTTC
>TRBJ2-5|.|.|TRBV25-1
CASSDGGRHVLETQYF
TGTGCCAGCAGTGATGGGGGGCGCCACGTATTGGAGACCCAGTACTTC
>TRBJ2-5|.|.|TRBV30
CAWSVRGGLETQYF
TGTGCCTGGAGTGTCAGGGGCGGGCTGGAGACCCAGTACTTC
>TRBJ1-2|.|TRBD1|TRBV7-2
CASSPGTGWHTF
TGTGCCAGCAGCCCAGGGACAGGGTGGCACACCTTC
>TRBJ2-2|.|TRBD2|TRBV5-1
CASSLVSGRGTGELFF
TGCGCCAGCAGCCTCGTCAGCGGGAGAGGGACCGGGGAGCTGTTTTTT
>TRBJ1-1|.|.|TRBV2
CASSEDDRDEAFF
TGTGCCAGCAGTGAAGATGACCGGGATGAAGCTTTCTTT
>TRBJ1-2|.|.|TRBV5-4
CASSASGTGDYGYTF
TGTGCCAGCAGCGCATCGGGAACTGGGGACTATGGCTACACCTTC
>TRBJ2-7|.|TRBD1|TRBV28
CASSLAPPGQGFSHEQYF
TGTGCCAGCAGTTTAGCCCCCCCGGGACAGGGTTTTTCCCACGAGCAGTACTTC
>TRBJ2-2|.|TRBD2|TRBV24-1
CATSDLASGSHNTGELFF
TGTGCCACCAGTGATTTAGCTAGCGGGAGCCATAACACCGGGGAGCTGTTTTTT
>TRBJ1-2|.|TRBD1|TRBV7-2
CASSLEGAGNYGYTF
TGTGCCAGCAGCTTAGAGGGGGCCGGGAACTATGGCTACACCTTC
>TRBJ1-1|.|TRBD1|TRBV10-3
CAISAGRQGRDTEAFF
TGTGCCATCAGTGCGGGGCGACAGGGGCGAGACACTGAAGCTTTCTTT
>TRBJ1-1|.|.|TRBV7-2
CASSPPGPTYTEAFF
TGTGCCAGCAGCCCCCCCGGGCCGACTTACACTGAAGCTTTCTTT
>TRBJ2-1|.|.|TRBV9
CASSVDAGSSYNEQFF
TGTGCCAGCAGCGTAGATGCGGGGAGCTCCTACAATGAGCAGTTCTTC
>TRBJ1-1|once|.|TRBV7-2
CASSGSFLNTEAFF
TGTGCCAGCAGCGGATCGTTCCTGAACACTGAAGCTTTCTTT
>TRBJ2-3|.|TRBD1|TRBV7-2
CASSLAYPGQVTDTQYF
TGTGCCAGCAGCTTAGCTTATCCGGGACAGGTCACAGATACGCAGTATTTT
>TRBJ1-6|.|TRBD1|TRBV18
CASSPQSQGASPLHF
TGTGCCAGCTCACCACAATCACAGGGGGCCTCACCCCTCCACTTT
>TRBJ2-7|.|.|TRBV6-1
CASSEPTDSHPYF
TGTGCCAGCAGTGAGCCCACGGACAGCCACCCGTACTTC
>TRBJ1-2|once|.|TRBV12-3/TRBV12-4
CASSPTTNYGYTF
TGTGCCAGCAGTCCAACTACCAACTATGGCTACACCTTC
>TRBJ2-7|.|.|TRBV12-5
CASGLDLGGEQYF
TGTGCTAGTGGTTTGGACCTCGGTGGAGAGCAGTACTTC
>TRBJ1-2|.|.|TRBV30
CAWSQGLIDYGYTF
TGTGCCTGGAGTCAGGGTCTAATCGACTATGGCTACACCTTC
>TRBJ1-2|once|.|TRBV18
CASSATGQDSGYTF
TGTGCCAGCTCAGCGACAGGACAAGACTCGGGCTACACCTTC
>TRBJ1-1|.|.|TRBV9
CASSVTGNTEAFF
TGTGCCAGCAGCGTAACGGGCAACACTGAAGCTTTCTTT
>TRBJ2-7|.|.|TRBV7-9
CASSFIQAAMEQYF
TGTGCCAGCAGCTTTATCCAGGCAGCCATGGAGCAGTACTTC
>TRBJ2-7|.|TRBD1|TRBV29-1
CSPGTGFPYEQYF
TGCAGCCCGGGGACAGGGTTTCCCTACGAGCAGTACTTC
>TRBJ1-5|.|.|TRBV30
CAWSALSSNQPQHF
TGTGCCTGGAGTGCTCTTTCAAGCAATCAGCCCCAGCATTTT
>TRBJ2-6|.|.|TRBV5-1
CASSVQPTASSGANVLTF
TGCGCCAGCAGCGTTCAACCGACAGCTAGCTCTGGGGCCAACGTCCTGACTTTC
>TRBJ2-3|.|TRBD1|TRBV13
CASSLAGQETDTQYF
TGTGCCAGCAGCTTAGCCGGACAGGAGACAGATACGCAGTATTTT
>TRBJ2-5|.|.|TRBV7-3
CASSFGGQETQYF
TGTGCCAGCAGCTTCGGCGGGCAAGAGACCCAGTACTTC
>TRBJ1-2|.|.|TRBV28
CASITRGPYGYTF
TGTGCCAGCATCACCCGGGGTCCCTATGGCTACACCTTC
>TRBJ2-2|once|.|TRBV29-1
CSVRWANTGELFF
TGCAGCGTACGGTGGGCGAACACCGGGGAGCTGTTTTTT
>TRBJ1-1|.|.|TRBV2
CASSEGPVGGGRTEAFF
TGTGCCAGCAGTGAAGGCCCAGTCGGGGGGGGCAGAACTGAAGCTTTCTTT